This TCR beta chain stems from a study of cytomegalovirus exposure and HLA in healthy donors. Overall study findings and caveats: Analysis was performed later, and it showed HLA-associated TCR beta chains to be more clonally expanded than equally common others. In a later analysis, a missense DCLRE1C variant was linked to TCR beta V- and J-gene trimming. Reported performance of the classifier showed diagnosis of cytomegalovirus status with high specificity and sensitivity.

About this clone itself: Antigen specificity is unknown.

The PCR was carried out with 60 Vbeta primers and 13 Jbeta primers. Sequenced by immunoSEQ multiplex PCR; TCRdb stores in-frame clones only, minus some. The sample consists of about 110,000 clones, roughly 15% of them appearing once. The CDR3 extends over 14 amino acids. The trim removed 5 bases at V and 4 bases at J, leaving 7 bases unmatched. Germline values: CDR1 SEHNR, CDR2 FQNEAQ (reference sequence). The V gene is TRBV7-9, the J gene TRBJ1-1; 7 nucleotides match TRBD1. The receptor was isolated from a female donor in good health and CMV-seronegative. Sequencing input: PBMCs. The CDR3 DNA is TGTGCCAGCAGCCGACAGGGATTGGGCACTGAAGCTTTCTTT. As protein: CASSRQGLGTEAFF.